Listed below are T cell receptor beta chains from one sample, sequenced in a study of blood T cell repertoires in COVID-19. The data were produced by immunoSEQ multiplex PCR, yet TCRdb's version contains in-frame clones alone and is incomplete. The sample gives approximately 190,000 clones, around 83% of which show up once; approximately 6.5% is in the top ten. The sequencing sample was made of peripheral blood. The receptors shown here come from a woman aged 40 to 50 with acute or convalescent COVID-19. CDR3s include the opening cysteine and the closing phenylalanine or tryptophan. A D gene is named only where the DNA matches it firmly. Size is omitted from some rows. Given values are once, few, many or a class for expanded clones.

D,size,V,J,CDR3,DNA
TRBD1,NA,TRBV4-2,TRBJ2-7,CASSRTGQTYEQYF,TGTGCCAGCAGTCGCACGGGACAGACGTACGAGCAGTACTTC
TRBD2,NA,TRBV5-1,TRBJ2-5,CASRRTSAQETQYF,TGCGCCAGCAGGCGGACTAGCGCGCAAGAGACCCAGTACTTC
NA,NA,TRBV9,TRBJ2-1,CASSVTSYNEQFF,TGTGCCAGCAGCGTTACTAGTTACAATGAGCAGTTCTTC
TRBD2,NA,TRBV11-3,TRBJ2-1,CASSRQRGALSSYNEQFF,TGTGCCAGCAGCCGTCAGCGGGGGGCCTTAAGCTCCTACAATGAGCAGTTCTTC
NA,NA,TRBV21-1,TRBJ1-6,CASTGALYNSPLHF,TGTGCCAGCACAGGGGCCCTCTATAATTCACCCCTCCACTTT
TRBD1,NA,TRBV5-1,TRBJ1-3,CASSLTGAGNTIYF,TGCGCCAGCAGCTTGACAGGGGCTGGAAACACCATATATTTT
NA,few,TRBV9,TRBJ1-4,CASSDPGYPNEKLFF,TGTGCCAGCAGCGACCCAGGTTACCCTAATGAAAAACTGTTTTTT
NA,once,TRBV28,TRBJ2-1,CASSLPGQYNEQFF,TGTGCCAGCAGTTTACCCGGACAGTACAATGAGCAGTTCTTC
NA,NA,TRBV7-9,TRBJ2-3,CASSLMSGSLITDTQYF,TGTGCCAGCAGCTTAATGAGCGGGTCCTTAATCACAGATACGCAGTATTTT
TRBD1,NA,TRBV19,TRBJ1-5,CASGGQGNQPQHF,TGTGCCAGTGGGGGACAGGGCAATCAGCCCCAGCATTTT
NA,NA,TRBV20-1,TRBJ1-1,CSASHRVGAFF,TGCAGTGCTAGCCACAGGGTCGGGGCTTTCTTT
NA,few,TRBV21-1,TRBJ2-7,CASSKVLRMNEQYF,TGTGCCAGCAGCAAAGTACTACGCATGAACGAGCAGTACTTC
NA,NA,TRBV3-1/TRBV3-2,TRBJ2-3,CASSQPGTDTQYF,TGTGCCAGCAGCCAACCGGGCACAGATACGCAGTATTTT
TRBD1,NA,TRBV6-4,TRBJ2-7,CASSDDDRGPRYEQYF,TGTGCCAGCAGTGACGATGACAGGGGGCCACGGTACGAGCAGTACTTC
TRBD2,NA,TRBV5-1,TRBJ2-2,CASDLGLAGAGELFF,TGCGCCTCGGACCTGGGGCTAGCGGGAGCCGGGGAGCTGTTTTTT
NA,NA,TRBV24-1,TRBJ1-5,CATSEAGERQPQHF,TGTGCCACCAGTGAGGCAGGGGAGAGACAGCCCCAGCATTTT
TRBD1,NA,TRBV18,TRBJ1-1,CASSPNTGTGGTEAFF,TGTGCCAGCTCACCAAACACCGGGACAGGAGGGACTGAAGCTTTCTTT
NA,NA,TRBV28,TRBJ1-1,CASSFVDLAEAFF,TGTGCCAGCAGTTTCGTAGACTTGGCTGAAGCTTTCTTT
TRBD2,NA,TRBV2,TRBJ2-5,CAVIRGLAEETQYF,TGTGCCGTCATCAGAGGACTAGCGGAAGAGACCCAGTACTTC
TRBD1,NA,TRBV6-5,TRBJ1-4,CASSHGTEGEKLFF,TGTGCCAGCAGCCACGGGACAGAAGGCGAAAAACTGTTTTTT
TRBD1,NA,TRBV27,TRBJ1-5,CASRLNQGAGQPQHF,TGTGCCAGCAGGTTAAATCAGGGGGCAGGACAGCCCCAGCATTTT
TRBD1,NA,TRBV3-1/TRBV3-2,TRBJ1-6,CASSRGTGQPYNSPLHF,TGTGCCAGCAGCCGAGGGACAGGGCAACCCTATAATTCACCCCTCCACTTT
NA,NA,TRBV9,TRBJ1-1,CASSVRSPDTLNTEAFF,TGTGCCAGCAGCGTCCGATCCCCCGACACCTTGAACACTGAAGCTTTCTTT
NA,few,TRBV3-1/TRBV3-2,TRBJ1-1,CASSPRYGGETEAFF,TGTGCCAGCAGTCCAAGATATGGGGGGGAAACTGAAGCTTTCTTT
NA,NA,TRBV2,TRBJ1-5,CASSGEYNQPQHF,TGTGCCAGCAGCGGGGAATACAATCAGCCCCAGCATTTT
NA,NA,TRBV9,TRBJ1-1,CASSTEYTEAFF,TGTGCCAGCAGCACAGAATACACTGAAGCTTTCTTT
NA,NA,TRBV27,TRBJ2-2,CASSFSVGTPRSTNTGELFF,TGTGCCAGCAGTTTTTCGGTCGGGACACCCAGATCGACGAACACCGGGGAGCTGTTTTTT
NA,NA,TRBV18,TRBJ1-1,CASSLGTGMGTEAFF,TGTGCCAGCTCACTTGGAACAGGGATGGGCACTGAAGCTTTCTTT
TRBD1,NA,TRBV28,TRBJ2-5,CASRQADRGETQYF,TGTGCCAGCAGGCAAGCGGACAGGGGCGAGACCCAGTACTTC
NA,NA,TRBV3-1/TRBV3-2,TRBJ2-5,CASGRGQETQYF,TGTGCCAGCGGTAGGGGCCAAGAGACCCAGTACTTC
NA,once,TRBV28,TRBJ2-5,CASQRGSETQYF,TGTGCCAGCCAACGAGGCTCAGAGACCCAGTACTTC
NA,NA,TRBV9,TRBJ2-2,CASSVVGASTGELFF,TGTGCCAGCAGCGTAGTGGGGGCTAGCACCGGGGAGCTGTTTTTT
TRBD1,NA,TRBV7-9,TRBJ1-5,CASSLGVGQANQPQHF,TGTGCCAGCAGCTTAGGAGTTGGACAGGCAAATCAGCCCCAGCATTTT